These T cell receptor beta chains were read from a single sample in a study of molecular identifiers for immune sequencing clone quantification. One entry per CDR3 protein, called by TCRdb with MiXCR from the PCR reads. Of roughly 630,000 distinct CDR3 sequences listed, around 25% are singletons. The material sequenced was naive CD8+ T cells from blood, with Jurkat cell RNA spiked in. The receptors originated from a human donor in good health. Some libraries in this study had Jurkat cell RNA spiked in. Both conserved end residues are part of each CDR3. A D gene is named only where the DNA matches it firmly. Size tells how often a clone was seen (once, few, many) or the class of an expanded clone, and some rows leave it out.

clone_size	v_call	d_call	j_call	cdr3_aa	cdr3_nt
many	TRBV28	NA	TRBJ2-7	CASSLSSSYEQYF	TGTGCCAGCAGTTTAAGCAGCTCCTACGAGCAGTACTTC
once	TRBV6-2/TRBV6-3	NA	TRBJ1-6	CAGSLRDLYSPLHF	TGTGCCGGCAGTCTCCGGGACTTATATTCACCCCTCCACTTT
NA	TRBV6-2/TRBV6-3	NA	TRBJ1-2	CASSLTVEYGYTF	TGTGCCAGCAGTTTGACAGTTGAATATGGCTACACCTTC
NA	TRBV5-6	TRBD1	TRBJ1-1	CASSRPGTGGGTEVFF	TGTGCCAGCAGCCGTCCCGGGACAGGGGGCGGCACTGAAGTTTTCTTT
NA	TRBV29-1	NA	TRBJ1-2	CSVEATTWGDAYGYTF	TGCAGCGTTGAAGCCACCACTTGGGGGGACGCCTATGGCTACACCTTC
few	TRBV6-2/TRBV6-3	NA	TRBJ2-7	CASSYKDSYEQYF	TGTGCCAGCAGTTATAAAGACTCCTACGAGCAGTACTTC
many	TRBV2	NA	TRBJ2-5	CASTMTGTSGEETQYF	TGTGCCAGCACCATGACCGGCACCTCAGGAGAAGAGACCCAGTACTTC
many	TRBV5-5	TRBD1	TRBJ1-5	CASSLGTGNYQPQHF	TGTGCCAGCAGCTTAGGGACAGGAAACTATCAGCCCCAGCATTTT
many	TRBV19	NA	TRBJ1-1	CASGMWGNEAFF	TGTGCCAGTGGGATGTGGGGAAATGAAGCTTTCTTT
NA	TRBV6-2/TRBV6-3	TRBD2	TRBJ2-3	CARSQLAGGRTDTQYF	TGTGCCCGCAGTCAACTAGCGGGGGGGAGGACAGATACGCAGTATTTT
many	TRBV10-2	TRBD1	TRBJ2-1	CASRAGQVPEQFF	TGCGCCAGCAGGGCGGGACAGGTCCCTGAGCAGTTCTTC
NA	TRBV20-1	NA	TRBJ1-1	CRAGAGYATAAFF	TGCAGGGCCGGCGCGGGGTATGCCACTGCAGCTTTCTTT
NA	TRBV24-1	NA	TRBJ2-7	CATSDSGAFTGQYF	TGTGCCACCAGTGATTCTGGGGCGTTTACGGGGCAGTACTTC
NA	TRBV2	NA	TRBJ2-7	CASSRTHTKAPYEQYF	TGTGCCAGCAGTCGAACGCATACTAAGGCCCCCTACGAGCAGTACTTC
NA	TRBV19	TRBD1	TRBJ1-1	CASSLGTADEAFF	TGTGCCAGTAGCCTAGGGACAGCGGATGAAGCTTTCTTT
few	TRBV12-3/TRBV12-4	NA	TRBJ2-7	CASSFPPGVEQYF	TGTGCCAGCAGTTTCCCCCCCGGGGTCGAGCAGTACTTC
many	TRBV20-1	TRBD1	TRBJ1-3	CSAREGGTGNTIYF	TGCAGTGCTAGAGAAGGGGGCACTGGAAACACCATATATTTT
NA	TRBV6-2/TRBV6-3	NA	TRBJ1-1	CASSYVRGEAFF	TGTGCCAGCAGTTACGTTAGGGGTGAAGCTTTCTTT
NA	TRBV19	NA	TRBJ1-6	CASSGEYNSPLHF	TGTGCCAGTAGTGGAGAATATAATTCACCCCTCCACTTT
NA	TRBV10-3	TRBD1	TRBJ2-3	CAISESINWGQGSSDTQYF	TGTGCCATCAGTGAGTCAATTAACTGGGGACAGGGTTCTTCAGATACGCAGTATTTT
many	TRBV3-1	NA	TRBJ2-4	CASSQSEGIAKNIQYF	TGTGCCAGCAGCCAATCTGAGGGGATAGCCAAAAACATTCAGTACTTC
NA	TRBV6-2/TRBV6-3	TRBD2	TRBJ2-7	CASSYSGGREYEQYF	TGTGCCAGCAGTTACTCTGGCGGGAGGGAGTACGAGCAGTACTTC
few	TRBV20-1	TRBD1	TRBJ1-6	CSARTGVIGSPLHF	TGCAGTGCTCGAACAGGGGTTATCGGGTCACCCCTCCACTTT
many	TRBV7-9	TRBD2	TRBJ2-1	CASRKRGSSYNEQFF	TGTGCCAGCAGGAAGCGGGGAAGCTCCTACAATGAGCAGTTCTTC
few	TRBV27	TRBD2	TRBJ2-7	CASSLFAGGSSYEQYF	TGTGCCAGCAGTTTATTTGCGGGGGGGAGCTCCTACGAGCAGTACTTC
NA	TRBV9	NA	TRBJ1-3	CTSSAPREGTGNTIYF	TGTACCAGCAGCGCCCCCCGTGAGGGGACTGGAAACACCATATATTTT
many	TRBV4-1	NA	TRBJ2-7	CASSQEGYSYEQYF	TGCGCCAGCAGCCAAGAGGGGTACTCCTACGAGCAGTACTTC
many	TRBV9	NA	TRBJ2-4	CASSSSGALAKNIQYF	TGTGCCAGCAGCAGTAGCGGTGCGCTAGCCAAAAACATTCAGTACTTC
many	TRBV6-1	NA	TRBJ2-7	CASSEASGYEQYF	TGTGCCAGCAGTGAAGCGTCCGGTTACGAGCAGTACTTC
many	TRBV4-3	TRBD1	TRBJ2-7	CASSQRTGGPSEQYF	TGCGCCAGCAGCCAAAGGACAGGGGGCCCGAGCGAGCAGTACTTC
NA	TRBV2	NA	TRBJ1-1	CANKNPGEQTEAFF	TGTGCCAACAAAAATCCAGGGGAGCAAACTGAAGCTTTCTTT
NA	TRBV6-5	NA	TRBJ2-7	CASNYSKLDHYEQYF	TGTGCCAGCAATTACTCGAAGCTGGATCACTACGAGCAGTACTTC
many	TRBV11-2	NA	TRBJ2-1	CASSQYNEQFF	TGTGCCAGCAGCCAATACAATGAGCAGTTCTTC
many	TRBV11-2	NA	TRBJ2-3	CASGPTDTQYF	TGTGCCAGCGGACCCACAGATACGCAGTATTTT
many	TRBV4-3	TRBD1	TRBJ2-7	CASSQGRDRGYEQYF	TGCGCCAGCAGCCAAGGAAGGGACAGGGGATACGAGCAGTACTTC
few	TRBV4-3	TRBD2	TRBJ2-7	CASSQGWLAGVYEQYF	TGCGCCAGCAGCCAAGGTTGGCTAGCGGGGGTCTACGAGCAGTACTTC
few	TRBV7-9	TRBD2	TRBJ2-3	CASSLFSGRSTDTQYF	TGTGCCAGCAGCTTATTTAGCGGGAGAAGCACAGATACGCAGTATTTT
NA	TRBV28	TRBD2	TRBJ2-3	CASTRGLAGEGLADTQYF	TGTGCCAGCACCCGCGGACTAGCGGGAGAGGGTTTAGCAGATACGCAGTATTTT